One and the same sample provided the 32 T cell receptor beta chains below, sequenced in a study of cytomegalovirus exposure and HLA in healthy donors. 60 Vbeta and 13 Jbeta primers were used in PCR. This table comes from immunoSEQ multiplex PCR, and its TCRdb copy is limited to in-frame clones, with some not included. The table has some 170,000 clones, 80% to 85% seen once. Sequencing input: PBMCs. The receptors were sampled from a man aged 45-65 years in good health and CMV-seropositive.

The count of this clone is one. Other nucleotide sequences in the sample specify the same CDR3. The CDR3 DNA follows: TGCGCCAGCAGCCAAGACTCGGTAGCGAACTATGAGCAGTACTTC. Translated, it gives CASSQDSVANYEQYF. The gene calls are TRBV4-1 and TRBJ2-7, with D possibly TRBD2 on 5 matching bases. V lost 0 bases and J 7 bases, leaving 16 bases between the germline ends. This CDR3 contains 15 residues. Looked up from germline, CDR1 is MGHRA and CDR2 is YSYEKL.

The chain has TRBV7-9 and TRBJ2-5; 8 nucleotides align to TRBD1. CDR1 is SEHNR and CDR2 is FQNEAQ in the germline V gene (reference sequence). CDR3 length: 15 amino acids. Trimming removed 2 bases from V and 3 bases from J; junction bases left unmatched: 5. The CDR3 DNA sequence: TGTGCCAGCAGCTTATGGCAGGGGGCTAAAGAGACCCAGTACTTC. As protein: CASSLWQGAKETQYF.

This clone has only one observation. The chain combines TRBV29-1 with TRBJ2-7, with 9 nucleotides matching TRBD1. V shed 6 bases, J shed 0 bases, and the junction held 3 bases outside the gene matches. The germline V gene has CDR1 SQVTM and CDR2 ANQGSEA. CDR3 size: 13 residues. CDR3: CSVGTGSSYEQYF. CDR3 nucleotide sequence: TGCAGCGTGGGGACAGGGAGCTCCTACGAGCAGTACTTC.

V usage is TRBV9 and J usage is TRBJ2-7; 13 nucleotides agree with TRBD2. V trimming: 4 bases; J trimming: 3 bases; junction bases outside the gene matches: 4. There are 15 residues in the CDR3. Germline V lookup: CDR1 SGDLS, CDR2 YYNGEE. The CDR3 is CASSHGTSGIYEQYF. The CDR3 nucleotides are TGTGCCAGCAGCCACGGGACTAGCGGGATCTACGAGCAGTACTTC.

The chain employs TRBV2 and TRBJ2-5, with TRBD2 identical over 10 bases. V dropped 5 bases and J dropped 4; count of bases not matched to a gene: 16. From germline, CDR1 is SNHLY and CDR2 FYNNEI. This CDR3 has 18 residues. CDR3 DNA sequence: TGTGCCAGCAGTCCAGGGGATCTAGCGGGGGCTCTGGGAGAGACCCAGTACTTC. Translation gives CASSPGDLAGALGETQYF. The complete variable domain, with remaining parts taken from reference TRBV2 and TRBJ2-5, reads EPEVTQTPSHQVTQMGQEVILRCVPISNHLYFYWYRQILGQKVEFLVSFYNNEISEKSEIFDDQFSVERPDGSNFTLKIRSTKLEDSAMYFCASSPGDLAGALGETQYFGPGTRLLVL.

In DNA form, the CDR3 reads TGCGCCAGCAGCATTGGGACAGGGGGCGGTGAGACCCAGTACTTC. This encodes CASSIGTGGGETQYF. The chain carries TRBV5-1 and TRBJ2-5; TRBD1 agrees at 12 bases. The trim removed 4 bases at V and 5 bases at J, leaving 6 bases unmatched. The CDR3 has 15 amino acids. CDR1 is SGHRS, CDR2 YFSETQ, per germline.

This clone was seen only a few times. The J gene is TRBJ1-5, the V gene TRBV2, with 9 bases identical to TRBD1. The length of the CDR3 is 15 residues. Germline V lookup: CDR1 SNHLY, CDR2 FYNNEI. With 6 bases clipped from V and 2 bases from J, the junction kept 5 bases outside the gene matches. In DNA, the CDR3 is TGTGCCAGCAGATACAGGGACAGGGGCAATCAGCCCCAGCATTTT. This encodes CASRYRDRGNQPQHF.

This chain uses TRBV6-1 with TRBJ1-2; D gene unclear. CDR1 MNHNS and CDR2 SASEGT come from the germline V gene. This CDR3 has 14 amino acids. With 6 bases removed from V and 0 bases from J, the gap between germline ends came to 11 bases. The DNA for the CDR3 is TGTGCCAGCAGGCAGGTGAATACTAACTATGGCTACACCTTC. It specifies CASRQVNTNYGYTF.

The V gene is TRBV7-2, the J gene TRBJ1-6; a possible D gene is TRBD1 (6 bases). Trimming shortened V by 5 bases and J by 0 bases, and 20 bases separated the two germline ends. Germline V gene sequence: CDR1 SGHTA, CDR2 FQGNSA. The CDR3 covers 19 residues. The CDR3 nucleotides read TGTGCCAGCAGCGTACACAGTCCCGGGACAAGCTCCTATAATTCACCCCTCCACTTT. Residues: CASSVHSPGTSSYNSPLHF.

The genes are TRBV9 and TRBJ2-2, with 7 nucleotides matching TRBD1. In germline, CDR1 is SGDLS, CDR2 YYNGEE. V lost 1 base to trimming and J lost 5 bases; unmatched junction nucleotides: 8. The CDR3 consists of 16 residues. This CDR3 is CASSVRTGGGTGELFF. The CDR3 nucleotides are TGTGCCAGCAGCGTAAGGACAGGCGGAGGTACCGGGGAGCTGTTTTTT.

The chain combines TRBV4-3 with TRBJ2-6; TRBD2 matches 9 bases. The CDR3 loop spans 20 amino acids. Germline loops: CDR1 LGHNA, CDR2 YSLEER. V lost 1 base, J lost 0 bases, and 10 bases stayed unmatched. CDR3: CASSQAVTSGGCSGANVLTF. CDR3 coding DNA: TGCGCCAGCAGCCAAGCGGTGACTAGCGGAGGATGCTCTGGGGCCAACGTCCTGACTTTC.

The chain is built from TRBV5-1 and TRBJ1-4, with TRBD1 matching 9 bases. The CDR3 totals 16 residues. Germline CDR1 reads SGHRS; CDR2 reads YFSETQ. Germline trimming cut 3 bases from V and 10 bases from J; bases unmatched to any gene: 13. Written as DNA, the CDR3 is TGCGCCAGCAGCTCACTCGAGTCCGACAGGGGGGGAAAACTGTTTTTT. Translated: CASSSLESDRGGKLFF.

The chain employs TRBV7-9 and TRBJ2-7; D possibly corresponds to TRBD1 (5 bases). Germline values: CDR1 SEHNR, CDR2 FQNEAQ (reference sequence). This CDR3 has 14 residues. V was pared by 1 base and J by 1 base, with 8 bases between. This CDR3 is CASSLGRQSYEQYF. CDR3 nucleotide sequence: TGTGCCAGCAGCTTAGGGCGACAGTCCTACGAGCAGTACTTC.

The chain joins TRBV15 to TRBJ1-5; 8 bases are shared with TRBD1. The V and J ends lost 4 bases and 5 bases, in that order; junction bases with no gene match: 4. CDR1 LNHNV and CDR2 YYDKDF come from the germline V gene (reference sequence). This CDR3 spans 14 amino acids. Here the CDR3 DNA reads TGTGCCACCAGCATCGACAGGGGTGATCAGCCCCAGCATTTT. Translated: CATSIDRGDQPQHF.

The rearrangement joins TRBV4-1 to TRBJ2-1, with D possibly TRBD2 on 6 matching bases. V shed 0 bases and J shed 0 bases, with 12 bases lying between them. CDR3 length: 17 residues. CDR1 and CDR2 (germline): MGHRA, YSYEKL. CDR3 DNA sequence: TGCGCCAGCAGCCAAGAAGGGGCCGGGAGCTCCTACAATGAGCAGTTCTTC. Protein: CASSQEGAGSSYNEQFF.

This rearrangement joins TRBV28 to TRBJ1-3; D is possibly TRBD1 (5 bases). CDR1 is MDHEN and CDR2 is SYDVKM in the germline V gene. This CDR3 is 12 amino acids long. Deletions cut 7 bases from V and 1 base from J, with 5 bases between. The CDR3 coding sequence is TGTGCCAGCACAGGGTCTGGAAACACCATATATTTT. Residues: CASTGSGNTIYF.

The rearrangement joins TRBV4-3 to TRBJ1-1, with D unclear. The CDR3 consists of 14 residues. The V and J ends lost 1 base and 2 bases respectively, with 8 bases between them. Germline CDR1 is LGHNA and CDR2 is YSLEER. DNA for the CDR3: TGCGCCAGCAGCCAAGGTTTAGAAAACACTGAAGCTTTCTTT. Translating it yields CASSQGLENTEAFF.

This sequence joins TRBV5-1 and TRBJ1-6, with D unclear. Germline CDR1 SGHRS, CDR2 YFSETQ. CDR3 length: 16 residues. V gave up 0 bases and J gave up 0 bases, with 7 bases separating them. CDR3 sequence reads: CASSLGGSSYNSPLHF. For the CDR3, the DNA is TGCGCCAGCAGCTTGGGAGGGAGCTCCTATAATTCACCCCTCCACTTT.

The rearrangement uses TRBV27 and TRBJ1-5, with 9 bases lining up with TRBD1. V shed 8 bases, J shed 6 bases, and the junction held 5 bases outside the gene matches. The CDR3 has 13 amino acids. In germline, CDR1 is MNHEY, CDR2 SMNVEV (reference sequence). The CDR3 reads CASGQGIGQPQHF. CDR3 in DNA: TGTGCCAGCGGACAGGGGATCGGTCAGCCCCAGCATTTT.

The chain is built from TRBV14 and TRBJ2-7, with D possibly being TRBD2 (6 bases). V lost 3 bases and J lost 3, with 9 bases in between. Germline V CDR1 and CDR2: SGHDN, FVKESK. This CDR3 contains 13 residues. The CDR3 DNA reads TGTGCCAGCAGCCACGCCGGGGGCTACGAGCAGTACTTC. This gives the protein CASSHAGGYEQYF.

The CDR3 DNA reads TGTGCCAGCAGTTGGACAGGCAAAGAGACCCAGTACTTC. Translation: CASSWTGKETQYF. The rearrangement uses TRBV6-1 and TRBJ2-5, with 7 nucleotides matching TRBD1. This CDR3 contains 13 residues. J lost 3 bases, V lost 5 bases, and 3 bases had no gene match. Germline V CDR1 and CDR2: MNHNS, SASEGT.

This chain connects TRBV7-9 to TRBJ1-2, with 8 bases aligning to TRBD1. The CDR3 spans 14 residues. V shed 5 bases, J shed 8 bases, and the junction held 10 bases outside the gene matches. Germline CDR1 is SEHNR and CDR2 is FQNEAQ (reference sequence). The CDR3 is CASSPSTGAGGYTF. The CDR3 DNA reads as TGTGCCAGCAGCCCCTCGACAGGGGCCGGGGGCTACACCTTC.

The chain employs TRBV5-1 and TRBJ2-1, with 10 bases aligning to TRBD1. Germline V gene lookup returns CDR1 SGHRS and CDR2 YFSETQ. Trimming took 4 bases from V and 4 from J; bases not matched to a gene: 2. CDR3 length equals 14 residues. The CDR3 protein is CASSPGQGYNEQFF. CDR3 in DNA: TGCGCCAGCAGCCCGGGACAGGGGTACAATGAGCAGTTCTTC.

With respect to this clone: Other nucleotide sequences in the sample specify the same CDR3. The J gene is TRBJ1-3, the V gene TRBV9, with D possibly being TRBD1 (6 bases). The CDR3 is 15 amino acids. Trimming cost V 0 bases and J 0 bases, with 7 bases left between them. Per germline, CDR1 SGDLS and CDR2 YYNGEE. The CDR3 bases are TGTGCCAGCAGCGTAGAAGGGGGCTCTGGAAACACCATATATTTT. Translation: CASSVEGGSGNTIYF. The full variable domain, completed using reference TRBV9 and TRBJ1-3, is DSGVTQTPKHLITATGQRVTLRCSPRSGDLSVYWYQQSLDQGLQFLIQYYNGEERAKGNILERFSAQQFPDLHSELNLSSLELGDSALYFCASSVEGGSGNTIYFGEGSWLTVV.

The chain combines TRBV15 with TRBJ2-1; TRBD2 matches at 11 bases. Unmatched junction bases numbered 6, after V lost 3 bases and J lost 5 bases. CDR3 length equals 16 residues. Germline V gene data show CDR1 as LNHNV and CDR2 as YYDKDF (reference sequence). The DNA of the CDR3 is TGTGCCACCAGCAGGGCCCCGGGACTAGCGGACAATGAGCAGTTCTTC. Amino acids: CATSRAPGLADNEQFF.

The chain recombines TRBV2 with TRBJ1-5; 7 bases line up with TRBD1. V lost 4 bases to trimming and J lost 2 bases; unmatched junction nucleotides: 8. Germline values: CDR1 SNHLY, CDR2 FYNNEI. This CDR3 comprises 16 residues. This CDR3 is CASSGEGARGNQPQHF. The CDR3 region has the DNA TGTGCCAGCAGTGGTGAGGGGGCTCGGGGCAATCAGCCCCAGCATTTT.

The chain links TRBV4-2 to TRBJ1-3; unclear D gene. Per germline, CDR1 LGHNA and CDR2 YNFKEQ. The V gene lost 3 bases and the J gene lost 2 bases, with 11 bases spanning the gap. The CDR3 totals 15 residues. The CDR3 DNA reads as TGTGCCAGCAGCCAGAGGGTTTCGCCTGGAAACACCATATATTTT. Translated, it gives CASSQRVSPGNTIYF.

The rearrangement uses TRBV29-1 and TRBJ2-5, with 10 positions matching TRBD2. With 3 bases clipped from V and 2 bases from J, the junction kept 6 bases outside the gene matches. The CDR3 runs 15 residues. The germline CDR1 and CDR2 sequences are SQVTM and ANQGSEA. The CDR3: CSVDGLSGGQETQYF. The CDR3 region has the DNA TGCAGCGTTGATGGACTTAGCGGGGGGCAAGAGACCCAGTACTTC.

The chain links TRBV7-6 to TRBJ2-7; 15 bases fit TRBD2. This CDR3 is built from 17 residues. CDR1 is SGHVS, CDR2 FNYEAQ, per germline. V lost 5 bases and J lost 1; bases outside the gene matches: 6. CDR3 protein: CASSLGLAGGGSYEQYF. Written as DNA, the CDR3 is TGTGCCAGCAGCCTGGGACTAGCGGGGGGCGGGTCCTACGAGCAGTACTTC.

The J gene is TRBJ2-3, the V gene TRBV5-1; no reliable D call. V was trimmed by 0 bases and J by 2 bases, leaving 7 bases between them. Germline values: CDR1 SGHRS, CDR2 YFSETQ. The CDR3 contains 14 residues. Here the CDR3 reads CASSLGSNTDTQYF. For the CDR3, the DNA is TGCGCCAGCAGCTTGGGTTCTAACACAGATACGCAGTATTTT. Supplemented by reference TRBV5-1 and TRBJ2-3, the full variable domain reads KAGVTQTPRYLIKTRGQQVTLSCSPISGHRSVSWYQQTPGQGLQFLFEYFSETQRNKGNFPGRFSGRQFSNSRSEMNVSTLELGDSALYLCASSLGSNTDTQYFGPGTRLTVL.

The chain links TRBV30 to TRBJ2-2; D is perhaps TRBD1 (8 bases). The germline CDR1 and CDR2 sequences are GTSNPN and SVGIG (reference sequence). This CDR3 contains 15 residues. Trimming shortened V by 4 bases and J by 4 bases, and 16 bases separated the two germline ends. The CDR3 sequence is CAWKATGGGTGELFF. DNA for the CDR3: TGTGCCTGGAAGGCTACAGGGGGGGGCACCGGGGAGCTGTTTTTT.

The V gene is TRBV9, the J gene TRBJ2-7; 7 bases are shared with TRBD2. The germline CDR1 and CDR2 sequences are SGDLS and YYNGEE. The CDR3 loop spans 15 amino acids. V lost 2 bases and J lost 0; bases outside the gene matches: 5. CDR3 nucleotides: TGTGCCAGCAGCGTTAGTACGGGAGGCTCCTACGAGCAGTACTTC. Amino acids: CASSVSTGGSYEQYF.